Below are 30 T cell receptor beta chains sequenced from a single sample in a study of T cell repertoires in cytomegalovirus infection. TCRdb independently ran MiXCR on the reads; one entry per CDR3 protein. The sample records some 440,000 distinct CDR3 sequences, around 32% being singletons. Sequenced material: PBMCs. Every receptor here comes from a human donor in good health (CMV status not recorded). Some clones in this sample may be carry-over from other donors' samples.

V gene TRBV12-3 or TRBV12-4 combines with J gene TRBJ2-7; D is possibly TRBD1 (8 bases). Trimming left V 3 bases short and J 5 bases short, with 14 bases between. This CDR3 has 14 amino acids. The CDR3 nucleotides read TGTGCCAGCAGTTTGGGAGGGACAGGCGACGAGCAGTACTTC. Protein: CASSLGGTGDEQYF.

The chain carries TRBV6-1 and TRBJ1-5, with D maybe TRBD1 (5 bases). Germline assignment: CDR1 MNHNS and CDR2 SASEGT. V was shortened by 6 bases and J by 5 bases, with 11 bases between the two germline ends. This CDR3 contains 13 residues. The CDR3 DNA reads as TGTGCCAGCAGGAAGGGACTCTATCAGCCCCAGCATTTT. Its translation: CASRKGLYQPQHF.

This chain joins TRBV6-2 or TRBV6-3 and TRBJ2-7, with 11 bases lining up with TRBD2. This CDR3 spans 13 amino acids. CDR1 and CDR2 from the germline V gene are MNHEY and SVGEGT. The V and J ends lost 7 bases and 3 bases, in that order; junction bases with no gene match: 2. The CDR3 region is CASKTSGVYEQYF. The CDR3 DNA follows: TGTGCCAGCAAGACTAGCGGGGTCTACGAGCAGTACTTC.

The table lists this clonotype with a few counts. The V gene is TRBV6-2 or TRBV6-3, the J gene TRBJ2-4; 12 nucleotides agree with TRBD1. The junction had 11 bases not matched to a gene; V was cut back by 7 bases and J by 7 bases. Germline CDR1 MNHEY, CDR2 SVGEGT. The CDR3 length is 16 residues. The CDR3 is CASTNSGTGGRNIQYF. CDR3 in DNA: TGTGCCAGCACCAACTCGGGGACAGGGGGCAGGAACATTCAGTACTTC.

This sequence joins TRBV11-2 and TRBJ2-1, with D possibly matching TRBD1 (6 bases). The germline V gene has CDR1 SGHAT and CDR2 FQNNGV. CDR3 length equals 13 residues. Between the trimmed V and J ends, which lost 5 bases and 6 bases, there was a span of 11 bases. CDR3 coding DNA: TGTGCCAGCAGCGTTACAGGGCTCAATGAGCAGTTCTTC. Translating gives CASSVTGLNEQFF.

In this sample, this clonotype turned up once. The chain recombines TRBV6-1 with TRBJ2-2; 11 nucleotides agree with TRBD2. In germline, CDR1 is MNHNS, CDR2 SASEGT. The CDR3 has 17 amino acids. V trimming: 6 bases; J trimming: 2 bases; junction bases outside the gene matches: 8. CDR3 sequence: CASSDYLAGGNTGELFF. The CDR3 DNA sequence: TGTGCCAGCAGCGACTACCTAGCGGGGGGAAACACCGGGGAGCTGTTTTTT.

The chain has TRBV3-1 and TRBJ1-3; D not certain. Trimming stripped 4 bases from V and 0 bases from J, with 10 bases between. CDR1 and CDR2 (germline): LGHDT, YNNKEL (reference sequence). The CDR3 runs 15 residues. CDR3 bases: TGTGCCAGCAGCCTAAAAACTCCCTCTGGAAACACCATATATTTT. It specifies CASSLKTPSGNTIYF.

The sample holds a few counts of this clonotype. The chain uses TRBV6-1 and TRBJ1-4; 8 positions agree with TRBD1. CDR1 is MNHNS, CDR2 SASEGT, per germline. CDR3 size: 15 residues. V was pared by 6 bases and J by 8 bases, with 11 bases of the junction left unmatched. CDR3 amino acids: CASRRQGASGEKLFF. CDR3 nucleotides: TGTGCCAGCAGAAGGCAGGGGGCGAGTGGAGAAAAACTGTTTTTT.

This chain uses TRBV28 with TRBJ2-1, with 10 bases identical to TRBD1. Germline assignment: CDR1 MDHEN and CDR2 SYDVKM. The CDR3 runs 14 residues. V lost 6 bases, J lost 8 bases, and 7 bases stayed unmatched. This CDR3 reads CASSRDRGVDEQFF. The CDR3 DNA sequence: TGTGCCAGCAGCCGGGACAGGGGTGTCGATGAGCAGTTCTTC.

The CDR3 spells CASRPGTGGPYEQYF. The CDR3 DNA reads as TGTGCCAGCAGGCCCGGGACAGGGGGACCCTACGAGCAGTACTTC. The chain joins TRBV12-3 or TRBV12-4 to TRBJ2-7; 11 bases are shared with TRBD1. The CDR3 loop spans 15 amino acids. V was clipped by 6 bases and J by 2 bases; unmatched bases: 6.

This clonotype was detected a few times. This rearrangement joins TRBV6-1 to TRBJ1-2, with TRBD1 matching over 7 bases. The CDR3 is made up of 19 amino acids. After removal of 6 bases from V and 4 bases from J, the junction contained 23 bases not matched to a gene. Germline CDR1 and CDR2: MNHNS and SASEGT. CDR3 sequence (DNA): TGTGCCAGCAGAGGAGCCCCAGCAGGGGGGAACCTGACTGCCTATGGCTACACCTTC. The encoded protein is CASRGAPAGGNLTAYGYTF.

The V gene is TRBV2, the J gene TRBJ1-6; 7 bases align to TRBD1. Germline values: CDR1 SNHLY, CDR2 FYNNEI. J was trimmed by 0 bases and V by 8 bases; bases with no gene match: 13. The CDR3 spans 18 residues. CDR3 amino acids: CASWRGQKFSSYNSPLHF. CDR3 sequence (DNA): TGTGCCAGCTGGAGGGGACAGAAATTTAGCTCCTATAATTCACCCCTCCACTTT. The complete variable domain, with remaining parts taken from reference TRBV2 and TRBJ1-6, reads EPEVTQTPSHQVTQMGQEVILRCVPISNHLYFYWYRQILGQKVEFLVSFYNNEISEKSEIFDDQFSVERPDGSNFTLKIRSTKLEDSAMYFCASWRGQKFSSYNSPLHFGNGTRLTVT.

This rearrangement joins TRBV28 to TRBJ2-7; D might be TRBD1 (6 bases). Per germline, CDR1 MDHEN and CDR2 SYDVKM. This CDR3 region has 15 residues. With 4 bases removed from V and 6 bases from J, the gap between germline ends came to 19 bases. The CDR3 is CASSSSSAGASEQYF. CDR3 in DNA: TGTGCCAGCAGTTCCTCTTCGGCAGGGGCCTCCGAGCAGTACTTC.

This clonotype turned up a few times. The chain uses TRBV6-2 or TRBV6-3 and TRBJ1-2; D call uncertain. The CDR3 loop spans 14 amino acids. Germline V lookup: CDR1 MNHEY, CDR2 SVGEGT. V was clipped by 2 bases and J by 2 bases, with 9 bases between them. CDR3 DNA sequence: TGTGCCAGCAGTTACGGATCCGTGAACTATGGCTACACCTTC. Amino acid sequence: CASSYGSVNYGYTF.

Notes on this clonotype: A much larger clone differs from this one at a single base, so this may be a read error. A read error is likely, as this CDR3 ends without the conserved phenylalanine or tryptophan. The chain uses TRBV11-2 and TRBJ1-2; no definite D call. The ends were cut back, 5 bases at V and 5 bases at J, with 18 bases in the middle. Per the germline V gene, CDR1 is SGHAT and CDR2 is FQNNGV. The CDR3 contains 15 residues. CDR3 bases: TGTGCCAGCAGCCTGGGGTCGGGAACCGATTATGGCTACACCTAC. Its translation: CASSLGSGTDYGYTY.

The chain links TRBV6-1 to TRBJ1-6; D not resolved. V lost 8 bases and J 10 bases, leaving 9 bases between the germline ends. Per the germline V gene, CDR1 is MNHNS and CDR2 is SASEGT. CDR3 length equals 11 residues. The CDR3: CASGLESPLHF. The CDR3 nucleotides are TGTGCCAGCGGTCTCGAGTCACCCCTCCACTTT.

This clonotype is a singleton in its sample. The genes are TRBV11-1 and TRBJ2-7; TRBD1 matches at 7 bases. The V gene's germline CDR1 is SGHAT and CDR2 FQDESV (reference sequence). The CDR3 consists of 16 residues. The junction had 7 bases not matched to a gene; V was cut back by 1 base and J by 1 base. CDR3 protein: CASSLDGGQKSYEQYF. The CDR3 DNA sequence: TGTGCCAGCAGCTTAGATGGGGGACAGAAATCCTACGAGCAGTACTTC.

This chain links TRBV24-1 with TRBJ1-4, with 11 nucleotides matching TRBD1. The CDR3 sequence is 15 residues long. J lost 11 bases, V lost 3 bases, and 7 bases had no gene match. The germline CDR1 and CDR2 sequences are KGHDR and SFDVKD. The CDR3 reads CATSDPGQGEGKLFF. The CDR3 DNA reads TGTGCCACCAGTGATCCGGGACAGGGGGAAGGGAAACTGTTTTTT.

At least ten counts were recorded for this clonotype. V usage is TRBV7-9 and J usage is TRBJ2-5, with 7 nucleotides matching TRBD2. Trimming took 3 bases from V and 3 from J; bases not matched to a gene: 22. The CDR3 totals 20 residues. Germline V CDR1 and CDR2: SEHNR, FQNEAQ (reference sequence). The CDR3 nucleotides read TGTGCCAGCAGCTTTACCGGGAGGACTAGGCCTCAGAAAAAAAAAGAGACCCAGTACTTC. This gives the protein CASSFTGRTRPQKKKETQYF.

V usage is TRBV5-6 and J usage is TRBJ2-7; maybe TRBD2 (6 bases). CDR1 and CDR2 (germline): SGHDT, YYEEEE. V shed 4 bases and J shed 2 bases, with 13 bases lying between them. The CDR3 has 14 residues. The CDR3 nucleotides read TGTGCCAGCAGCAAAAGCGGGCCCACCTACGAGCAGTACTTC. It yields the protein CASSKSGPTYEQYF.

This clonotype turned up a few times. The genes are TRBV10-3 and TRBJ2-5; 11 nucleotides agree with TRBD2. Germline V gives CDR1 ENHRY, CDR2 SYGVKD. The CDR3 sequence is 14 residues long. Unmatched junction bases numbered 0, after V lost 3 bases and J lost 3 bases. This CDR3 reads CAISELAGEETQYF. As DNA, the CDR3 is TGTGCCATCAGTGAACTAGCGGGAGAAGAGACCCAGTACTTC.

This sequence joins TRBV5-4 and TRBJ2-1; TRBD2 matches at 15 bases. The CDR3 spans 13 residues. Per germline, CDR1 SGHNT and CDR2 YYREEE (reference sequence). In nucleotides, the CDR3 is TGTGCGCGGGGGACTAGCGGGGGGAATGAGCAGTTCTTC. It encodes CARGTSGGNEQFF.

The chain uses TRBV5-6 and TRBJ2-1; possible D gene TRBD1, 5 bases. The germline V gene encodes CDR1 SGHDT and CDR2 YYEEEE. This CDR3 region has 14 residues. With 2 bases removed from V and 2 bases from J, the gap between germline ends came to 8 bases. CDR3 in amino acids: CASSLLQAYNEQFF. CDR3 bases: TGTGCCAGCAGCTTATTACAGGCCTACAATGAGCAGTTCTTC. Variable domain in full (rest from reference TRBV5-6 and TRBJ2-1): DAGVTQSPTHLIKTRGQQVTLRCSPKSGHDTVSWYQQALGQGPQFIFQYYEEEERQRGNFPDRFSGHQFPNYSSELNVNALLLGDSALYLCASSLLQAYNEQFFGPGTRLTVL.

The J gene is TRBJ1-1, the V gene TRBV28; 8 bases are a match to TRBD1. Germline V gene lookup returns CDR1 MDHEN and CDR2 SYDVKM. This CDR3 contains 11 residues. V was clipped by 5 bases and J by 8 bases; unmatched bases: 1. For the CDR3, the DNA is TGTGCCAGCAGTGGACAGGGCGAAGCTTTCTTT. It specifies CASSGQGEAFF.

CDR3 in amino acids: CASSLVPHSPTGTEAFF. The CDR3 nucleotides are TGTGCCAGCAGCTTAGTTCCACATTCCCCGACGGGGACTGAAGCTTTCTTT. This rearrangement joins TRBV7-8 to TRBJ1-1; D unclear. The V gene's germline CDR1 is SGHVS and CDR2 FQNEAQ. Between the trimmed V and J ends, which lost 1 base and 5 bases, there was a span of 20 bases. The CDR3 consists of 17 residues. The entire variable domain, with the rest obtained from reference TRBV7-8 and TRBJ1-1, is as follows: GAGVSQSPRYKVAKRGQDVALRCDPISGHVSLFWYQQALGQGPEFLTYFQNEAQLDKSGLPSDRFFAERPEGSVSTLKIQRTQQEDSAVYLCASSLVPHSPTGTEAFFGQGTRLTVV.

As regards this clonotype: A much larger clone sits a single nucleotide away, making a read error possible. The conserved closing phenylalanine or tryptophan is absent in this CDR3, likely reflecting a read error. This chain joins TRBV27 and TRBJ2-7; 9 bases align to TRBD2. The germline V gene has CDR1 MNHEY and CDR2 SMNVEV (reference sequence). The V gene end was trimmed by 0 bases and the J gene end by 2 bases; junction bases not matched to a gene: 2. This CDR3 is 15 amino acids long. CDR3 residues: CASSLSSGGAYEQYL. Written as DNA, the CDR3 is TGTGCCAGCAGTTTATCTAGCGGGGGCGCCTACGAGCAGTACTTA.

The genes are TRBV15 and TRBJ2-3, with D perhaps given as TRBD1 or TRBD2 (5 bases each). This CDR3 spans 15 amino acids. The V end was cut by 2 bases, the J end by 2 bases, with 11 bases between. Germline CDR1 is LNHNV and CDR2 is YYDKDF (reference sequence). In nucleotides, the CDR3 is TGTGCCACCAGCAGACCGACCGGGGCCACAGATACGCAGTATTTT. It encodes CATSRPTGATDTQYF.

The chain has TRBV7-9 and TRBJ2-7; D is unresolved. In germline, CDR1 is SEHNR, CDR2 FQNEAQ (reference sequence). V was clipped by 5 bases and J by 1 base, with 15 bases between them. The CDR3 is 15 amino acids. CDR3 DNA sequence: TGTGCCAGCAGCCCCGTGGTGGACGGTTCCTACGAGCAGTACTTC. As protein: CASSPVVDGSYEQYF.

On this clonotype itself: It may be a read error: a sequence one base away is much more abundant. As the CDR3 is not closed by the conserved phenylalanine or tryptophan, this likely results from a read error. This chain uses TRBV7-2 with TRBJ2-7; D may be TRBD2 (5 bases). From germline, CDR1 is SGHTA and CDR2 FQGNSA. This CDR3 spans 14 amino acids. V was shortened by 5 bases and J by 3 bases, with 14 bases between the two germline ends. CDR3 in amino acids: CASSQDPAGYEQYS. Here the CDR3 DNA reads TGTGCCAGCAGCCAAGACCCGGCGGGCTACGAGCAGTACTCC.

In the case of this clonotype: A read error is possible here, since a much larger clone lies one base away. The V call is TRBV2, the J call TRBJ2-7; D gene unclear. Germline V lookup: CDR1 SNHLY, CDR2 FYNNEI. V was clipped by 7 bases and J by 2 bases, with 18 bases between them. The CDR3 loop spans 15 amino acids. The CDR3 DNA reads TGTGCCAGCATGGAAAGAGTGGGTTTCACCTACGAGCAGTACTTC. The encoded protein is CASMERVGFTYEQYF.